Sequencing of this T cell receptor (beta chain) was carried out in a study of radiotherapy plus CTLA-4 blockade in lung cancer. Only in-frame clones appear in the TCRdb table, and some are missing; sequencing was by immunoSEQ multiplex PCR. The table has about 73,000 clones, roughly 84% seen once. Germline lookup yields CDR1 LNHDA and CDR2 SQIVND (reference sequence). There are 15 residues in the CDR3. Trimming pared 7 bases from V and 0 bases from J, leaving 12 bases between. The receptor was derived from a human donor with non-small cell lung cancer that progressed on radiotherapy plus ipilimumab. The V call is TRBV19, the J call TRBJ1-4; D unclear. The source was peripheral blood, collected from a patient treated with radiotherapy plus ipilimumab. As DNA, the CDR3 is TGTGCCAGTACCCCGACGTTTGCAACTAATGAAAAACTGTTTTTT. This translates into CASTPTFATNEKLFF.